These 6 T cell receptor beta chains were sequenced from one sample in a study of PD-1 blockade in classical Hodgkin lymphoma. Exposure to brentuximab vedotin varied, and each patient had relapsed following autologous stem cell transplantation. Sequenced by immunoSEQ multiplex PCR; TCRdb stores in-frame clones only, minus some. The sample lists some 24,000 clones, approximately 80% occurring once. Sequenced here: peripheral blood mononuclear cells (PBMCs), sampled at baseline. The receptors derive from a human donor with classical Hodgkin lymphoma.

The chain has TRBV7-6 and TRBJ2-5, with D perhaps being TRBD1 or TRBD2 (6 bases each). The V gene's germline CDR1 is SGHVS and CDR2 FNYEAQ. Trimming shortened V by 4 bases and J by 5 bases, and 11 bases separated the two germline ends. This CDR3 has 13 residues. DNA for the CDR3: TGTGCCAGCAGCTCTACAGGGAGGGAGACCCAGTACTTC. Protein sequence: CASSSTGRETQYF.

The genes are TRBV28 and TRBJ1-4, with unresolved D. Deletions cut 3 bases from V and 8 bases from J, with 10 bases between. The CDR3 is made up of 13 amino acids. From germline, CDR1 is MDHEN and CDR2 SYDVKM. In nucleotides, the CDR3 is TGTGCCAGCAGTTTGCAGCAAAGGGAAAAACTGTTTTTT. Translating it yields CASSLQQREKLFF.

The chain has TRBV9 and TRBJ2-1; a possible D gene is TRBD2 (6 bases). V was cut by 3 bases and J by 2 bases, with 12 bases left in between. Germline V gene lookup returns CDR1 SGDLS and CDR2 YYNGEE. The CDR3 consists of 15 residues. CDR3 residues: CASSGSGTPYNEQFF. CDR3 DNA: TGTGCCAGCAGCGGTAGCGGTACCCCCTACAATGAGCAGTTCTTC.

The chain links TRBV11-3 to TRBJ2-3; 13 bases match TRBD2. The junction had 5 bases not matched to a gene; V was cut back by 0 bases and J by 5 bases. Germline-derived CDR1 and CDR2 are SGHNT and YENEEA. CDR3 length: 17 amino acids. CDR3 sequence reads: CASSLEGLAGAVDTQYF. The CDR3 coding sequence is TGTGCCAGCAGCTTAGAAGGACTAGCGGGGGCGGTAGATACGCAGTATTTT. Supplemented by reference TRBV11-3 and TRBJ2-3, the full variable domain reads EAGVVQSPRYKIIEKKQPVAFWCNPISGHNTLYWYLQNLGQGPELLIRYENEEAVDDSQLPKDRFSAERLKGVDSTLKIQPAELGDSAVYLCASSLEGLAGAVDTQYFGPGTRLTVL.

This chain connects TRBV5-8 to TRBJ1-1; D is undetermined. Trimming cost V 1 base and J 5 bases, with 3 bases left between them. The CDR3 totals 11 residues. Germline values: CDR1 SGHTS, CDR2 YDEGEE. The CDR3 DNA reads as TGTGCCAGCAGCTTGATTACTGAAGCTTTCTTT. It is translated as CASSLITEAFF.

DNA for the CDR3: TGCGCCAGCAGCCAGGACTGGAGAACAGATACGCAGTATTTT. Its protein product is CASSQDWRTDTQYF. The V and J genes are TRBV4-3 and TRBJ2-3; TRBD2 might be the D (5 bases). V gave up 3 bases and J gave up 3 bases, with 10 bases separating them. The CDR3 totals 14 residues. CDR1 and CDR2 (germline): LGHNA, YSLEER.